This T cell receptor beta chain was sequenced for a study of glioma-infiltrating T cells after dendritic cell vaccination. Measured with immunoSEQ multiplex PCR; TCRdb has only the in-frame clones, and not every one. This table has about 96,000 clones, roughly three quarters appearing once. Germline loops: CDR1 SNHLY, CDR2 FYNNEI. Deletions cut 4 bases from V and 5 bases from J, with 9 bases between. The CDR3 length is 13 residues. The sequence was collected from a human donor with glioblastoma. Specimen: blood, collected before dendritic cell vaccination. The chain uses TRBV2 and TRBJ1-5, with D possibly TRBD1 on 5 matching bases. In DNA, the CDR3 is TGTGCCAGCAGTGGTCAGGGATATCAGCCCCAGCATTTT. Protein product: CASSGQGYQPQHF. Full variable domain (remainder filled in from reference TRBV2 and TRBJ1-5): EPEVTQTPSHQVTQMGQEVILRCVPISNHLYFYWYRQILGQKVEFLVSFYNNEISEKSEIFDDQFSVERPDGSNFTLKIRSTKLEDSAMYFCASSGQGYQPQHFGDGTRLSIL.